This is a list of T cell receptor beta chains from one sample in a study of CD8 T cells in Susac syndrome. TCRdb passed the immunoSEQ multiplex PCR reads through MiXCR, listing each CDR3 protein once. The sample yields around 230,000 distinct CDR3 sequences, 90% to 97% seen once. The specimen was CD4+ T cells from PBMCs. The receptor set was obtained from a human donor with Susac syndrome. Both conserved end residues are part of each CDR3. Fields, in order: J gene, V gene, D gene, clone size, CDR3 protein, CDR3 DNA. D genes are given only for firm matches. For some rows the clone size is stated as once, few or many, or as a class when expanded; others skip it.

j_gene: TRBJ2-7; v_gene: TRBV28; d_gene: TRBD2; abundance: -; CDR3aa: CASSAGGAYEQYF; CDR3nt: TGTGCCAGCAGCGCGGGAGGAGCCTACGAGCAGTACTTC
j_gene: TRBJ2-4; v_gene: TRBV29-1; d_gene: TRBD2; abundance: once; CDR3aa: CSVGSGGGGNIQYF; CDR3nt: TGCAGCGTTGGGAGTGGCGGGGGGGGAAACATTCAGTACTTC
j_gene: TRBJ2-5; v_gene: TRBV4-1; d_gene: -; abundance: -; CDR3aa: CASSQEPAKERSYQETQYF; CDR3nt: TGCGCCAGCAGCCAAGAACCGGCGAAGGAGAGATCGTACCAAGAGACCCAGTACTTC
j_gene: TRBJ1-2; v_gene: TRBV20-1; d_gene: -; abundance: -; CDR3aa: CSARGTVANYGYTF; CDR3nt: TGCAGTGCTAGAGGGACAGTAGCTAACTATGGCTACACCTTC
j_gene: TRBJ1-5; v_gene: TRBV30; d_gene: TRBD1; abundance: -; CDR3aa: CAWSTPLRGTPQHF; CDR3nt: TGTGCCTGGAGTACCCCCCTCAGGGGGACGCCCCAGCATTTT
j_gene: TRBJ2-3; v_gene: TRBV6-5; d_gene: -; abundance: -; CDR3aa: CASAGHGNTDTQYF; CDR3nt: TGTGCCAGCGCGGGACACGGAAACACAGATACGCAGTATTTT
j_gene: TRBJ2-4; v_gene: TRBV12-3/TRBV12-4; d_gene: TRBD2; abundance: once; CDR3aa: CASTLSGRRAKNIQYF; CDR3nt: TGTGCCAGCACCTTAAGCGGGAGGCGAGCCAAAAACATTCAGTACTTC
j_gene: TRBJ2-1; v_gene: TRBV3-1; d_gene: -; abundance: -; CDR3aa: CASSQNRGGEQFF; CDR3nt: TGTGCCAGCAGCCAAAACAGGGGAGGTGAGCAGTTCTTC
j_gene: TRBJ2-7; v_gene: TRBV28; d_gene: -; abundance: -; CDR3aa: CASRMNGNSYEQYF; CDR3nt: TGTGCCAGCAGAATGAACGGCAACTCCTACGAGCAGTACTTC
j_gene: TRBJ1-5; v_gene: TRBV20-1; d_gene: -; abundance: -; CDR3aa: CSASSPGNQPQHF; CDR3nt: TGCAGTGCTAGTTCGCCAGGGAATCAGCCCCAGCATTTT
j_gene: TRBJ2-3; v_gene: TRBV20-1; d_gene: -; abundance: -; CDR3aa: CSARREDTQYF; CDR3nt: TGCAGTGCACGACGTGAAGATACGCAGTATTTT
j_gene: TRBJ2-3; v_gene: TRBV3-1; d_gene: TRBD2; abundance: -; CDR3aa: CASSLGTSGSVDTQYF; CDR3nt: TGTGCCAGCAGCCTCGGGACTAGCGGGAGCGTAGATACGCAGTATTTT
j_gene: TRBJ2-7; v_gene: TRBV14; d_gene: TRBD2; abundance: -; CDR3aa: CASSQVLAGGKGEQYF; CDR3nt: TGTGCCAGCAGCCAAGTTTTAGCGGGAGGGAAGGGCGAGCAGTACTTC
j_gene: TRBJ2-7; v_gene: TRBV20-1; d_gene: TRBD2; abundance: -; CDR3aa: CSVSSGSSSYEQYF; CDR3nt: TGCAGTGTTTCTAGCGGATCCAGCTCCTACGAGCAGTACTTC
j_gene: TRBJ1-3; v_gene: TRBV2; d_gene: TRBD1; abundance: -; CDR3aa: CASSGQGGNTIYF; CDR3nt: TGTGCCAGCAGTGGACAGGGCGGAAACACCATATATTTT
j_gene: TRBJ2-2; v_gene: TRBV20-1; d_gene: -; abundance: -; CDR3aa: CSAVAPKNTGELFF; CDR3nt: TGCAGTGCCGTCGCGCCGAAAAACACCGGGGAGCTGTTTTTT
j_gene: TRBJ2-1; v_gene: TRBV12-3/TRBV12-4; d_gene: -; abundance: -; CDR3aa: CATHWGPSYNEQFF; CDR3nt: TGTGCCACCCATTGGGGCCCATCCTACAATGAGCAGTTCTTC
j_gene: TRBJ2-1; v_gene: TRBV24-1; d_gene: TRBD2; abundance: -; CDR3aa: CATSDPLKGGSVDEQFF; CDR3nt: TGTGCCACCAGTGACCCGCTAAAGGGCGGGAGTGTGGACGAGCAGTTCTTC
j_gene: TRBJ2-6; v_gene: TRBV23-1; d_gene: -; abundance: -; CDR3aa: CAVNPGANVLTF; CDR3nt: TGCGCCGTCAACCCTGGGGCCAACGTCCTGACTTTC
j_gene: TRBJ2-1; v_gene: TRBV5-1; d_gene: -; abundance: -; CDR3aa: CASSLSTGPGMEQFF; CDR3nt: TGCGCCAGCAGCTTATCGACAGGACCAGGGATGGAGCAGTTCTTC
j_gene: TRBJ2-1; v_gene: TRBV12-3/TRBV12-4; d_gene: TRBD1; abundance: -; CDR3aa: CASSSGTGGYNEQFF; CDR3nt: TGTGCCAGCAGTTCCGGGACAGGGGGCTACAATGAGCAGTTCTTC
j_gene: TRBJ2-3; v_gene: TRBV7-2; d_gene: TRBD1; abundance: -; CDR3aa: CASTLLDRGFADTQYF; CDR3nt: TGTGCCAGCACATTACTCGACAGGGGGTTCGCAGATACGCAGTATTTT
j_gene: TRBJ1-5; v_gene: TRBV30; d_gene: -; abundance: few; CDR3aa: CAWSAGTGSNQPQHF; CDR3nt: TGTGCCTGGAGTGCCGGGACGGGTAGCAATCAGCCCCAGCATTTT
j_gene: TRBJ2-2; v_gene: TRBV12-3/TRBV12-4; d_gene: -; abundance: -; CDR3aa: CASSEETPNTGELFF; CDR3nt: TGTGCCAGCAGTGAAGAGACACCAAACACCGGGGAGCTGTTTTTT
j_gene: TRBJ2-3; v_gene: TRBV28; d_gene: -; abundance: -; CDR3aa: CASSYPRNVDSLVTNTQYF; CDR3nt: TGTGCCAGCAGCTACCCCAGAAACGTCGACAGTTTGGTCACGAATACGCAGTATTTT
j_gene: TRBJ2-1; v_gene: TRBV20-1; d_gene: -; abundance: -; CDR3aa: CSARAGYDEQFF; CDR3nt: TGCAGTGCTAGAGCGGGATATGATGAGCAGTTCTTC
j_gene: TRBJ2-2; v_gene: TRBV30; d_gene: TRBD2; abundance: -; CDR3aa: CAWREAGNTGELFF; CDR3nt: TGTGCCTGGCGGGAGGCCGGAAACACCGGGGAGCTGTTTTTT
j_gene: TRBJ2-1; v_gene: TRBV5-1; d_gene: TRBD2; abundance: -; CDR3aa: CASSMTSGTDNEQFF; CDR3nt: TGCGCCAGCAGTATGACTAGCGGGACCGACAATGAGCAGTTCTTC
j_gene: TRBJ1-1; v_gene: TRBV9; d_gene: TRBD1; abundance: once; CDR3aa: CASSTWTGKYTEAFF; CDR3nt: TGTGCCAGCAGCACATGGACAGGGAAGTACACTGAAGCTTTCTTT
j_gene: TRBJ1-5; v_gene: TRBV29-1; d_gene: TRBD1; abundance: -; CDR3aa: CSVAQAGGGGQPQHF; CDR3nt: TGCAGCGTTGCCCAAGCGGGAGGGGGCGGCCAGCCCCAGCATTTT
j_gene: TRBJ1-1; v_gene: TRBV29-1; d_gene: -; abundance: -; CDR3aa: CSVEGGFAMGWNTEAFF; CDR3nt: TGCAGCGTTGAGGGAGGGTTTGCGATGGGGTGGAACACTGAAGCTTTCTTT
j_gene: TRBJ2-1; v_gene: TRBV9; d_gene: -; abundance: -; CDR3aa: CASSVSLIGDSNEQFF; CDR3nt: TGTGCCAGCAGCGTATCTTTGATCGGGGATTCCAATGAGCAGTTCTTC
j_gene: TRBJ2-1; v_gene: TRBV7-3; d_gene: -; abundance: -; CDR3aa: CASRSESLFNEQFF; CDR3nt: TGTGCCAGCAGAAGTGAGTCGTTGTTCAATGAGCAGTTCTTC
j_gene: TRBJ2-7; v_gene: TRBV14; d_gene: TRBD1; abundance: -; CDR3aa: CASSRDRERTYEQYF; CDR3nt: TGTGCCAGCAGCCGCGACAGGGAAAGGACCTACGAGCAGTACTTC
j_gene: TRBJ2-7; v_gene: TRBV7-2; d_gene: -; abundance: -; CDR3aa: CASSLGGGTEQYF; CDR3nt: TGTGCCAGCAGCCTAGGGGGCGGGACAGAGCAGTACTTC
j_gene: TRBJ2-7; v_gene: TRBV7-9; d_gene: -; abundance: once; CDR3aa: CASSLRSLDTSYEQYF; CDR3nt: TGTGCCAGCAGCTTAAGAAGTCTGGACACATCCTACGAGCAGTACTTC
j_gene: TRBJ2-1; v_gene: TRBV29-1; d_gene: TRBD2; abundance: once; CDR3aa: CSVERTSAYNEQFF; CDR3nt: TGCAGCGTTGAAAGGACTAGCGCCTACAATGAGCAGTTCTTC
j_gene: TRBJ1-2; v_gene: TRBV30; d_gene: TRBD1; abundance: once; CDR3aa: CAWSRQGGNYGYTF; CDR3nt: TGTGCCTGGAGTCGACAGGGTGGGAACTATGGCTACACCTTC
j_gene: TRBJ2-4; v_gene: TRBV6-4; d_gene: -; abundance: -; CDR3aa: CASSLVGGDIQYF; CDR3nt: TGTGCCAGCAGCCTCGTTGGAGGGGACATTCAGTACTTC
j_gene: TRBJ2-2; v_gene: TRBV7-9; d_gene: -; abundance: -; CDR3aa: CASSPPSGELFF; CDR3nt: TGTGCCAGCAGCCCTCCATCCGGGGAGCTGTTTTTT
j_gene: TRBJ2-5; v_gene: TRBV7-2; d_gene: -; abundance: -; CDR3aa: CASSFTRQETQYF; CDR3nt: TGTGCCAGCAGCTTCACTAGACAAGAGACCCAGTACTTC
j_gene: TRBJ1-2; v_gene: TRBV3-1; d_gene: -; abundance: -; CDR3aa: CASSQWPSAGYTF; CDR3nt: TGTGCCAGCAGCCAGTGGCCCAGCGCGGGCTACACCTTC
j_gene: TRBJ2-7; v_gene: TRBV7-9; d_gene: TRBD2; abundance: -; CDR3aa: CASSPTSGRGEQYF; CDR3nt: TGTGCCAGCAGCCCGACTAGCGGGAGGGGCGAGCAGTACTTC
j_gene: TRBJ2-7; v_gene: TRBV6-6; d_gene: TRBD2; abundance: once; CDR3aa: CASSPQTSGSSEQYF; CDR3nt: TGTGCCAGCAGTCCCCAGACTAGCGGGAGTTCTGAGCAGTACTTC
j_gene: TRBJ2-3; v_gene: TRBV29-1; d_gene: -; abundance: -; CDR3aa: CSVVTPTDTQYF; CDR3nt: TGCAGCGTTGTGACCCCCACAGATACGCAGTATTTT
j_gene: TRBJ2-5; v_gene: TRBV4-1; d_gene: -; abundance: -; CDR3aa: CASSQATGADWTQYF; CDR3nt: TGCGCCAGCAGCCAAGCGACGGGGGCGGATTGGACCCAGTACTTC
j_gene: TRBJ2-2; v_gene: TRBV20-1; d_gene: -; abundance: once; CDR3aa: CSEAPDSQTNTGELFF; CDR3nt: TGCAGTGAGGCCCCCGACTCGCAAACGAACACCGGGGAGCTGTTTTTT
j_gene: TRBJ1-2; v_gene: TRBV19; d_gene: -; abundance: -; CDR3aa: CASSKGRGGSNGYTF; CDR3nt: TGTGCCAGTAGTAAGGGCCGGGGCGGAAGTAATGGCTACACCTTC
j_gene: TRBJ1-2; v_gene: TRBV9; d_gene: -; abundance: -; CDR3aa: CASSVDSRSLGYTF; CDR3nt: TGTGCCAGCAGCGTAGACAGTCGTAGCCTTGGCTACACCTTC